Given below is one T cell receptor (beta chain) in context. This clonotype is labeled medium-sized (0.01 to 0.1%). It lacks a known antigen. No base quality values were provided; no much bigger clone lies one nucleotide off. The receptor library was made with PCR. The data were produced on an Illumina MiSeq. TCRdb handled the public reads itself, with Q25 trimming in fastp and clone calling in MiXCR, and kept productive beta chains. Each CDR3 protein gets just one entry, which takes the most common genes and DNA from the rows behind it. The sample data list under 1,400 distinct CDR3 sequences, and 28% of these were observed just once. The ten top clones hold around 25% of the sample. The sample belongs to a study of regulatory and conventional T cells in breast cancer (dated by TCRdb to about 2015). The germline V gene sets CDR1 to SGHTA and CDR2 to FQGNSA. The CDR3 sequence holds 13 residues, the cysteine and phenylalanine included. The CDR3 DNA has 39 bases and is translated from base 1. Deletion took 6 bases off V and 2 bases off J, with a span of 10 bases between the germline ends.

The specimen sequenced was conventional T cells from blood. The V and J segments used are TRBV7-2 and TRBJ2-5; too little of a D gene remains to name it. This TCR came from a female donor with breast cancer. The CDR3 reads CASRANLQETQYF. In nucleotides, the sequence is TGTGCCAGCAGGGCTAACCTTCAAGAGACCCAGTACTTC.